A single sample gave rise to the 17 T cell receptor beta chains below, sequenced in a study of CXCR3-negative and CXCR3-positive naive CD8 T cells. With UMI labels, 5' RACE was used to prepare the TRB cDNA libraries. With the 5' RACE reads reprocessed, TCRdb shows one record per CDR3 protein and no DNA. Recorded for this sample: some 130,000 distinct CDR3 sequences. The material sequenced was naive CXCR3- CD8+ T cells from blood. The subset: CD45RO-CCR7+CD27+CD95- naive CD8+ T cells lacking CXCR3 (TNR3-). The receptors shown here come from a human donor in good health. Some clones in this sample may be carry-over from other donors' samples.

The CDR3: CASSQADRTNYGYTF. The rearrangement links TRBV4-1 to TRBJ1-2; the TCRdb D gene call, TRBD1, has no DNA to confirm it. CDR3 size: 15 residues. Germline V lookup: CDR1 MGHRA, CDR2 YSYEKL.

The CDR3 loop reads CASSLLGRSVYNEQFF. The chain couples TRBV7-9 to TRBJ2-1; absent DNA, TCRdb's TRBD2 call cannot be checked. CDR3 length equals 16 residues. Per germline, CDR1 SEHNR and CDR2 FQNEAQ (reference sequence).

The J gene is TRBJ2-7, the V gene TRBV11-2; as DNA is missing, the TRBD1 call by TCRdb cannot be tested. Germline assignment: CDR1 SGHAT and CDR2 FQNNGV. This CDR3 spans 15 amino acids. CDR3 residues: CASSAPGQGAWEQYF. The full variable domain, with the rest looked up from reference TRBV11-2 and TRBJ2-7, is EAGVAQSPRYKIIEKRQSVAFWCNPISGHATLYWYQQILGQGPKLLIQFQNNGVVDDSQLPKDRFSAERLKGVDSTLKIQPAKLEDSAVYLCASSAPGQGAWEQYFGPGTRLTVT.

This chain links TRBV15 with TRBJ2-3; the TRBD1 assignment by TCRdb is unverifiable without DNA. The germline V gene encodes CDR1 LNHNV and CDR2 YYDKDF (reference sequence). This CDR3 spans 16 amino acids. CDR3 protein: CATSGSGTGPTDTQYF.

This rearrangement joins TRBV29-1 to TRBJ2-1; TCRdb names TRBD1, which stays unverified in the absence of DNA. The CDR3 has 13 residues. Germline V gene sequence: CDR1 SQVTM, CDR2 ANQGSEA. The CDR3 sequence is CSVPPGGHNEQFF.

CDR3 sequence: CATSGIRTVGKMNTEAFF. The chain employs TRBV24-1 and TRBJ1-1; the TRBD1 assignment by TCRdb is unverifiable without DNA. There are 18 residues in the CDR3. Germline assignment: CDR1 KGHDR and CDR2 SFDVKD.

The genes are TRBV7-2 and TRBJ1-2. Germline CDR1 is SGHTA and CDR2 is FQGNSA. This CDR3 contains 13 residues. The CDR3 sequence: CASSVDIGYGYTF.

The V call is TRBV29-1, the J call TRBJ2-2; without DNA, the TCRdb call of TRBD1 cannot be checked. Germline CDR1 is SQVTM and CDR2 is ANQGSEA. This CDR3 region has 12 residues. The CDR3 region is CSANREDGELFF.

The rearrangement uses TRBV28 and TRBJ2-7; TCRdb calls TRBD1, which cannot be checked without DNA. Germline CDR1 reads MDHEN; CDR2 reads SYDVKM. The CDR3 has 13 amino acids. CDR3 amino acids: CASSFSQGSEQYF.

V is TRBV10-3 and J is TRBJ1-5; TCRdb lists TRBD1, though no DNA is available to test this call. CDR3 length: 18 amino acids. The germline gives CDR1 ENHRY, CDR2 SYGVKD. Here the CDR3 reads CAISDPGGQGYSNQPQHF.

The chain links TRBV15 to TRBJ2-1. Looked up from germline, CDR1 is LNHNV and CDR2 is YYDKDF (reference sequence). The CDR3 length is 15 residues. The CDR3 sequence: CATSRQTDSYNEQFF. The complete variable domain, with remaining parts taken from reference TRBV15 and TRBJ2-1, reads DAMVIQNPRYQVTQFGKPVTLSCSQTLNHNVMYWYQQKSSQAPKLLFHYYDKDFNNEADTPDNFQSRRPNTSFCFLDIRSPGLGDTAMYLCATSRQTDSYNEQFFGPGTRLTVL.

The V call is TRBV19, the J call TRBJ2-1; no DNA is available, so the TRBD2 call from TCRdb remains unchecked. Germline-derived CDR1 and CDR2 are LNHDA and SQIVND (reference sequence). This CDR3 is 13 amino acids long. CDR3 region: CASSGLVYNEQFF.

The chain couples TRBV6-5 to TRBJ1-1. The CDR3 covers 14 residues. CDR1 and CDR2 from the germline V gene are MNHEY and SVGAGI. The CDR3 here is CASSYGQLNTEAFF.

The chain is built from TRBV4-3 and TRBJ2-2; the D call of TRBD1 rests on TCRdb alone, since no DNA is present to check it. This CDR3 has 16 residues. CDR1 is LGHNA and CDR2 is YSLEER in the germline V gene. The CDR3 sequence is CASSQEMDRNTGELFF.

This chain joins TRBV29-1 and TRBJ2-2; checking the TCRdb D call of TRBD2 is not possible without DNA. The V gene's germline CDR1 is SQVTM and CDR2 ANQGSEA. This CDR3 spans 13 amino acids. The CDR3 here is CSVRARNTGELFF.

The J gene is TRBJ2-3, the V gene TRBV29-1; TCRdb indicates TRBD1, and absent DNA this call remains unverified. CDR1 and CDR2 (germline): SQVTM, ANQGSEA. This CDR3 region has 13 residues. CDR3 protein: CSVEEGGPGTQYF.

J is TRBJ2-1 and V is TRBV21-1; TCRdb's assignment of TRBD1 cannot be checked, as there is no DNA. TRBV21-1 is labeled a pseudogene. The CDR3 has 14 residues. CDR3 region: CASSKSSGGHEQFF.